One sample yielded the 27 T cell receptor beta chains listed below, sequenced in a study of OX40 agonist ivuxolimab in advanced cancers. The data were produced by immunoSEQ multiplex PCR, yet TCRdb's version contains in-frame clones alone and is incomplete. Among some 8,900 clones listed, just under 70% were seen once. This specimen was CD4+ or CD8+ T cells sorted from blood, taken in a trial of the OX40 agonist ivuxolimab. The origin of the receptors is an adult with an advanced solid tumor such as melanoma, head and neck, liver or kidney cancer.

The CDR3 region has the DNA TGTGCCAGCAGCTTGTCCCCCCGGGCAGGACCCGGGGAGCTGTTTTTT. It is translated as CASSLSPRAGPGELFF. This chain connects TRBV5-8 to TRBJ2-2; no firm D call. Germline lookup yields CDR1 SGHTS and CDR2 YDEGEE. The germline V and J ends were trimmed by 1 base and 6 bases, with 16 bases remaining between them. CDR3 length: 16 residues.

This chain links TRBV19 with TRBJ1-1; a weak D match, TRBD1 (6 bases). The CDR3 has 15 amino acids. The V end lost 4 bases, the J end lost 1 base, and 13 bases lay between the germline ends. The germline CDR1 and CDR2 sequences are LNHDA and SQIVND (reference sequence). The CDR3 DNA follows: TGTGCCAGTAGTAGCACCCGGGACACGAACACTGAAGCTTTCTTT. As protein: CASSSTRDTNTEAFF.

The chain uses TRBV5-4 and TRBJ2-3, with 8 bases lining up with TRBD2. From germline, CDR1 is SGHNT and CDR2 YYREEE (reference sequence). The CDR3 spans 16 residues. With 1 base clipped from V and 3 bases from J, the junction kept 7 bases outside the gene matches. The CDR3 bases are TGTGCCAGCAGCTTGTCTGGGCGGGGGGAAACAGATACGCAGTATTTT. It yields the protein CASSLSGRGETDTQYF.

The J gene is TRBJ2-7, the V gene TRBV10-3; the D is unclear. The CDR3 totals 14 residues. Trimming stripped 3 bases from V and 3 bases from J, with 12 bases between. CDR1 and CDR2 from the germline V gene are ENHRY and SYGVKD. CDR3 in amino acids: CAISDGGGYYEQYF. The CDR3 coding sequence is TGTGCCATCAGTGATGGTGGCGGATACTACGAGCAGTACTTC.

The rearrangement links TRBV5-1 to TRBJ2-5, with 9 bases matching TRBD1. TRBJ2-7 explains the end of the DNA better; the J call may be wrong. The CDR3 length is 15 residues. Germline CDR1 SGHRS, CDR2 YFSETQ. Here the CDR3 reads CASSLEGTGSREQYF. CDR3 nucleotides: TGCGCCAGCAGCTTGGAGGGGACAGGGTCCCGCGAGCAGTACTTC.

The genes are TRBV5-6 and TRBJ2-3; either TRBD1 or TRBD2 may fit D (5 bases each). V dropped 3 bases and J dropped 2 bases, with 16 bases sitting between them. Germline CDR1 and CDR2: SGHDT and YYEEEE. The CDR3 is made up of 16 amino acids. CDR3 bases: TGTGCCAGCAGCTCTTTTCGAGGGGACCCCACAGATACGCAGTATTTT. Translating it yields CASSSFRGDPTDTQYF.

In its sample, this clone was seen a few times. V and J are TRBV6-5 and TRBJ1-2; D perhaps matches TRBD1 (5 bases). V lost 0 bases, J lost 7 bases, and 9 bases lay in between. The CDR3 loop spans 13 amino acids. Germline assignment: CDR1 MNHEY and CDR2 SVGAGI. The CDR3 DNA reads TGTGCCAGCAGTTACTCGGCGCAGGGTGGCTACACCTTC. Residues: CASSYSAQGGYTF.

In DNA form, the CDR3 reads TGTGCCAGCAGCCTTGGATACTCAGATACGCAGTATTTT. This codes for CASSLGYSDTQYF. The genes are TRBV7-9 and TRBJ2-3; D remains ambiguous. Germline CDR1 reads SEHNR; CDR2 reads FQNEAQ (reference sequence). CDR3 size: 13 residues. Between the trimmed V and J ends, which lost 5 bases and 4 bases, there was a span of 10 bases. Full variable domain (rest looked up from reference TRBV7-9 and TRBJ2-3): DTGVSQNPRHKITKRGQNVTFRCDPISEHNRLYWYRQTLGQGPEFLTYFQNEAQLEKSRLLSDRFSAERPKGSFSTLEIQRTEQGDSAMYLCASSLGYSDTQYFGPGTRLTVL.

The V and J genes are TRBV6-6 and TRBJ2-5, with 8 positions matching TRBD2. Trimming cost V 8 bases and J 2 bases; bases outside gene matches: 10. CDR1 is MNHNY and CDR2 is SVGAGI in the germline V gene (reference sequence). The CDR3 spans 15 residues. CDR3 loop: CASGEKIAGQETQYF. The CDR3 bases are TGTGCCAGCGGGGAAAAAATAGCGGGGCAAGAGACCCAGTACTTC.

This chain joins TRBV7-7 and TRBJ2-6, with D hard to call. Germline CDR1 is SSHAT and CDR2 is FNYEAQ (reference sequence). This CDR3 has 18 amino acids. V lost 4 bases and J lost 5, with 21 bases in between. CDR3 sequence: CASSCLFKPQSRANVLTF. The CDR3 coding sequence is TGTGCCAGCAGCTGTTTGTTTAAGCCACAAAGTCGGGCCAACGTCCTGACTTTC.

The gene calls are TRBV14 and TRBJ2-3, with 8 bases aligning to TRBD2. CDR1 and CDR2 (germline): SGHDN, FVKESK. J was trimmed by 0 bases and V by 0 bases; bases with no gene match: 5. This CDR3 has 17 amino acids. The CDR3 loop reads CASSQDYGRASTDTQYF. CDR3 bases: TGTGCCAGCAGCCAAGATTACGGGAGGGCTAGCACAGATACGCAGTATTTT.

The rearrangement links TRBV27 to TRBJ2-1; D not certain. Germline V gene data show CDR1 as MNHEY and CDR2 as SMNVEV (reference sequence). The germline V and J ends were trimmed by 1 base and 0 bases, with 1 base remaining between them. The CDR3 is 13 residues long. CDR3 amino acids: CASSLFSYNEQFF. In nucleotides, the CDR3 is TGTGCCAGCAGTTTATTCTCCTACAATGAGCAGTTCTTC.

The chain uses TRBV5-1 and TRBJ1-1, with 9 bases aligning to TRBD1. V lost 10 bases to trimming and J lost 5 bases; unmatched junction nucleotides: 21. Per germline, CDR1 SGHRS and CDR2 YFSETQ. The length of the CDR3 is 17 residues. The CDR3 DNA reads TGCGCCCGCGGGGGCGGGGAAAACAGGGGGCGCCGGACTGAAGCTTTCTTT. It specifies CARGGGENRGRRTEAFF.

The chain employs TRBV7-3 and TRBJ1-5, with 7 nucleotides matching TRBD1. The junction had 3 bases not matched to a gene; V was cut back by 2 bases and J by 5 bases. CDR1 and CDR2 from the germline V gene are SGHTA and FQGTGA. The CDR3 runs to 14 residues. The CDR3 sequence is CASSLGTAYQPQHF. DNA for the CDR3: TGTGCCAGCAGCTTAGGGACAGCTTATCAGCCCCAGCATTTT.

The CDR3 DNA follows: TGTGCCAGCAGCTCATGGACAGGGGATGGCTACACCTTC. Its protein is CASSSWTGDGYTF. The rearrangement joins TRBV5-4 to TRBJ1-2; TRBD1 matches 9 bases. Germline V gene data show CDR1 as SGHNT and CDR2 as YYREEE (reference sequence). The V segment lost 3 bases and the J segment 6 bases; nucleotides outside the gene matches: 3. This CDR3 comprises 13 residues.

This clone was counted between two and nine times. V gene TRBV9 combines with J gene TRBJ2-3, with TRBD1 matching 8 bases. With V trimmed by 0 bases and J by 6 bases, 9 bases remained unmatched. CDR1 and CDR2 from the germline V gene are SGDLS and YYNGEE. This CDR3 comprises 16 residues. CDR3 region: CASSVEGRGLQDTQYF. CDR3 DNA sequence: TGTGCCAGCAGCGTAGAGGGCAGGGGGCTTCAGGATACGCAGTATTTT.

In this sample, this clone turned up once. The rearrangement links TRBV11-1 to TRBJ2-7, with 7 bases lining up with TRBD2. Unmatched junction bases numbered 1, after V lost 2 bases and J lost 0 bases. CDR1 and CDR2 (germline): SGHAT, FQDESV (reference sequence). The CDR3 extends over 14 amino acids. The CDR3: CASSLTGGSYEQYF. Written as DNA, the CDR3 is TGTGCCAGCAGCTTAACGGGAGGCTCCTACGAGCAGTACTTC.

About this clone: Germline and junction disagree at one end, which may indicate a read error. This sample also contains other DNA sequences that code for the same CDR3. This chain connects TRBV4-1 to TRBJ2-2, with D perhaps TRBD2 (5 bases). The germline gives CDR1 MGHRA, CDR2 YSYEKL. This CDR3 is 16 amino acids long. The CDR3 nucleotides read TGTGCCAGCAGCCCTAGGACTGGACCGAACACCGGGGAGCTGTTTTTT. Encoded protein: CASSPRTGPNTGELFF.

The J gene is TRBJ1-1, the V gene TRBV19; D remains ambiguous. Germline lookup yields CDR1 LNHDA and CDR2 SQIVND (reference sequence). The CDR3 is 14 amino acids. V dropped 2 bases and J dropped 3 bases, with 10 bases sitting between them. In DNA form, the CDR3 reads TGTGCCAGTAGTATATCGGTCATCTACACTGAAGCTTTCTTT. Translated, it gives CASSISVIYTEAFF.

This clone was detected a few times. The J gene is TRBJ1-5, the V gene TRBV19; D gene unclear. Germline values: CDR1 LNHDA, CDR2 SQIVND (reference sequence). The CDR3 sequence is 13 residues long. V lost 7 bases to trimming and J lost 3 bases, with 10 bases between them. CDR3 bases: TGTGCCAGTAACTCCGGAGTCAATCAGCCCCAGCATTTT. Its translation is CASNSGVNQPQHF.

The J gene is TRBJ1-1, the V gene TRBV19, with D unresolved. V dropped 5 bases and J dropped 0 bases, with 7 bases sitting between them. Germline lookup yields CDR1 LNHDA and CDR2 SQIVND (reference sequence). CDR3 length: 13 residues. DNA for the CDR3: TGTGCCAGTAGTCCAGGAGTGAACACTGAAGCTTTCTTT. This sequence encodes CASSPGVNTEAFF.

The rearrangement uses TRBV6-5 and TRBJ2-7, with 9 bases fitting TRBD2. The CDR3 spans 15 residues. Looked up from germline, CDR1 is MNHEY and CDR2 is SVGAGI. V lost 5 bases to trimming and J lost 2 bases; unmatched junction nucleotides: 7. The CDR3, as DNA: TGTGCCAGCAGTCCTGAGGCTAGCGGGACCTACGAGCAGTACTTC. This encodes CASSPEASGTYEQYF.

This clone was picked up a small number of times. The chain is built from TRBV19 and TRBJ1-6; 10 nucleotides line up with TRBD1. The germline V gene has CDR1 LNHDA and CDR2 SQIVND (reference sequence). The V segment lost 8 bases and the J segment 7 bases; nucleotides outside the gene matches: 5. The CDR3 has 14 amino acids. CDR3 in amino acids: CASSGTGVNSPLHF. CDR3 bases: TGTGCCAGTTCCGGGACAGGGGTCAATTCACCCCTCCACTTT. Filled out from reference TRBV19 and TRBJ1-6, the complete variable domain reads DGGITQSPKYLFRKEGQNVTLSCEQNLNHDAMYWYRQDPGQGLRLIYYSQIVNDFQKGDIAEGYSVSREKKESFPLTVTSAQKNPTAFYLCASSGTGVNSPLHFGNGTRLTVT.

The J gene is TRBJ1-2, the V gene TRBV15; D ambiguous. Germline CDR1 LNHNV, CDR2 YYDKDF (reference sequence). Trimming left V 8 bases short and J 1 base short, with 17 bases between. This CDR3 region has 15 residues. CDR3 DNA: TGTGCCACCCCCCGGAAAGAGATGCTTAACTATGGCTACACCTTC. Protein: CATPRKEMLNYGYTF.

This clone has only a few counts. CDR3 protein: CASGTGQETQYF. CDR3 in DNA: TGTGCCAGCGGGACAGGACAAGAGACCCAGTACTTC. The chain is built from TRBV27 and TRBJ2-5; the match to TRBD1 covers 8 bases. Losses at the gene ends were 8 bases for V and 2 bases for J; bases not matched to a gene: 1. Looked up from germline, CDR1 is MNHEY and CDR2 is SMNVEV (reference sequence). CDR3 length equals 12 residues.

The chain combines TRBV2 with TRBJ1-2; D remains ambiguous. Germline CDR1 SNHLY, CDR2 FYNNEI. This CDR3 contains 15 residues. V lost 4 bases to trimming and J lost 7 bases, with 19 bases between them. DNA of the CDR3: TGTGCCAGCAGTGTATCCGGGTCCTTGCTTGTTGGCTACACCTTC. This codes for CASSVSGSLLVGYTF.

The rearrangement uses TRBV5-1 and TRBJ2-3; D remains ambiguous. The CDR3 has 16 amino acids. CDR1 and CDR2 (germline): SGHRS, YFSETQ. Trimming took off 4 bases at V and 0 bases at J, with 15 bases between the two ends. CDR3 amino acids: CASSGLEVSSTDTQYF. In DNA form, the CDR3 reads TGCGCCAGCAGCGGGTTAGAAGTTTCTAGCACAGATACGCAGTATTTT.